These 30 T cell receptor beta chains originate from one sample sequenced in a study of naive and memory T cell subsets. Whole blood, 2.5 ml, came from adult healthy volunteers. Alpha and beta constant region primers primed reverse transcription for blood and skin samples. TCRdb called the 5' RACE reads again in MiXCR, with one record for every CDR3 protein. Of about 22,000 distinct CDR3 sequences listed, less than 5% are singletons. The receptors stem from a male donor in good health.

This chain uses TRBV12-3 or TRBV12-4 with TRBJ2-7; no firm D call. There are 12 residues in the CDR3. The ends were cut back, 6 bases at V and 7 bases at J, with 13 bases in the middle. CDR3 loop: CASSTGLGEQYF. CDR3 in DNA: TGTGCCAGCAGCACGGGTTTGGGAGAGCAGTACTTC.

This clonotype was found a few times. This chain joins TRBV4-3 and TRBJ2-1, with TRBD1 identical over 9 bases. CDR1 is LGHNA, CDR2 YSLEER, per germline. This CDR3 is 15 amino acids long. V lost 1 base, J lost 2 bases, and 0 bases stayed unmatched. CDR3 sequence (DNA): TGCGCCAGCAGCCAAGGGACAGGGGCCTACAATGAGCAGTTCTTC. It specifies CASSQGTGAYNEQFF.

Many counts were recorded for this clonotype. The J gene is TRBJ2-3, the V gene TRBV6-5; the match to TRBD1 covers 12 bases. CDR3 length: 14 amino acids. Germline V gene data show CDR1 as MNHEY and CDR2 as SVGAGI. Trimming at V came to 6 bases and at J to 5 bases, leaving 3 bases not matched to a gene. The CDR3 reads CASSRDRGRDTQYF. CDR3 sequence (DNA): TGTGCCAGCAGCCGGGACAGGGGGCGAGATACGCAGTATTTT.

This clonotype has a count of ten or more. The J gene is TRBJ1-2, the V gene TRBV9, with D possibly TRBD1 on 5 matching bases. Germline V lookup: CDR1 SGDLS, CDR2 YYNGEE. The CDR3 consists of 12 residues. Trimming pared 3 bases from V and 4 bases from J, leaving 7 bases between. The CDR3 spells CASSADSYGYTF. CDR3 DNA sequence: TGTGCCAGCAGCGCTGACAGCTATGGCTACACCTTC.

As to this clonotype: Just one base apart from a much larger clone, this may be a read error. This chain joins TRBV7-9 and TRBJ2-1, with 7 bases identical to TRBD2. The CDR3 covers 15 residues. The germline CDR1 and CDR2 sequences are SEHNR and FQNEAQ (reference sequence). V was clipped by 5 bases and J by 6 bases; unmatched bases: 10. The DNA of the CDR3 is TGTGCCAGCAGCCGAACTAGCGTGAGTACCAATGAGCAGTTCTTC. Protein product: CASSRTSVSTNEQFF.

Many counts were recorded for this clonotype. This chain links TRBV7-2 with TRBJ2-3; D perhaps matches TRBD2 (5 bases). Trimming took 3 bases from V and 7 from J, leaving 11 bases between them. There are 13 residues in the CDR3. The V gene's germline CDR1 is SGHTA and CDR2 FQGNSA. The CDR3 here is CASSFADFHTQYF. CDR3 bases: TGTGCCAGCAGCTTTGCGGACTTCCATACGCAGTATTTT. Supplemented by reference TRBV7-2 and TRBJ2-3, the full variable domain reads GAGVSQSPSNKVTEKGKDVELRCDPISGHTALYWYRQSLGQGLEFLIYFQGNSAPDKSGLPSDRFSAERTGGSVSTLTIQRTQQEDSAVYLCASSFADFHTQYFGPGTRLTVL.

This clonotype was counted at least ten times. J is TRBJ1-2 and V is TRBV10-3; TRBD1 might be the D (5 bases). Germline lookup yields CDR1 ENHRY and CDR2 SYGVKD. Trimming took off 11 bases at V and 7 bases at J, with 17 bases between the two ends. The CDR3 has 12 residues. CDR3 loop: CAAGPSGGGYTF. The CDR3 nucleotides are TGTGCCGCGGGGCCGTCGGGCGGTGGCTACACCTTC.

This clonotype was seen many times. The CDR3 sequence is CASRLRTSGADTQYF. In DNA form, the CDR3 reads TGTGCCAGCAGACTGAGGACTAGCGGTGCAGATACGCAGTATTTT. V is TRBV6-2 or TRBV6-3 and J is TRBJ2-3; 10 bases line up with TRBD2. Losses at the gene ends were 6 bases for V and 4 bases for J; bases not matched to a gene: 7. The CDR3 has 15 residues. Germline-derived CDR1 and CDR2 are MNHEY and SVGEGT.

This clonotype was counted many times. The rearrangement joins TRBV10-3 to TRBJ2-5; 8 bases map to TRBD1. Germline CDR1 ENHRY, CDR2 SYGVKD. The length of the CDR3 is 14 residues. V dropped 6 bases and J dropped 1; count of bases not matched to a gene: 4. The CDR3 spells CAISADRAQETQYF. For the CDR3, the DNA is TGTGCCATCAGCGCGGACAGGGCCCAAGAGACCCAGTACTTC.

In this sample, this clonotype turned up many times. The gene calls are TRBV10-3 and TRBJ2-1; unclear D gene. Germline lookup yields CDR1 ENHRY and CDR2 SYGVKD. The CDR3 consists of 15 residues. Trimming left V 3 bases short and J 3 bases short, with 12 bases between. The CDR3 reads CAISDSPGSYNEQFF. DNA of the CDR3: TGTGCCATCAGTGACTCCCCCGGAAGCTACAATGAGCAGTTCTTC.

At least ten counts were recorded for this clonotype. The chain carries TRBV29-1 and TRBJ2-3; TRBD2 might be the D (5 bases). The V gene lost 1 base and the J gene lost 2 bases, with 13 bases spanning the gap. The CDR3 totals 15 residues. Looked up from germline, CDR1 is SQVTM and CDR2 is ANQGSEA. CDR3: CSVEAQADATDTQYF. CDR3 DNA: TGCAGCGTTGAAGCGCAAGCGGACGCCACAGATACGCAGTATTTT.

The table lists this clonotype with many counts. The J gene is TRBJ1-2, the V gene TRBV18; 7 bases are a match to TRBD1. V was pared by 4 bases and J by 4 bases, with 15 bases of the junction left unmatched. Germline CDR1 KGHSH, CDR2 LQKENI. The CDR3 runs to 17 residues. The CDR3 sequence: CASSRIQGQDSFYGYTF. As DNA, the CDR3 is TGTGCCAGCTCACGGATTCAAGGACAGGATTCGTTCTATGGCTACACCTTC.

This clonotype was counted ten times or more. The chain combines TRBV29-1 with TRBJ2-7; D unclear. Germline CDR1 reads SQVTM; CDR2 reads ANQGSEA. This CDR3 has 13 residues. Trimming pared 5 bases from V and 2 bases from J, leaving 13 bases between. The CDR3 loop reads CSVTLRNTYEQYF. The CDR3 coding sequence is TGCAGCGTTACACTCAGGAACACCTACGAGCAGTACTTC.

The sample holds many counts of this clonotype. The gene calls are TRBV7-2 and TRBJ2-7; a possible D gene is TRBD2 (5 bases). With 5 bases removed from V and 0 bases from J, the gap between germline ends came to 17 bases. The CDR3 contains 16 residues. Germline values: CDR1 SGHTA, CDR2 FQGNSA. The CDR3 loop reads CASSPRAGDSSYEQYF. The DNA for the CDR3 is TGTGCCAGCAGCCCGCGGGCAGGAGATAGCTCCTACGAGCAGTACTTC.

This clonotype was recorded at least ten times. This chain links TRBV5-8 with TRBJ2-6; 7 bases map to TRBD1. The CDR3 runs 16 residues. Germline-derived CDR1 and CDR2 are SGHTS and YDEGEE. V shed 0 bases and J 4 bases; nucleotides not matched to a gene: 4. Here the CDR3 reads CASSLETGTGANVLTF. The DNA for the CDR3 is TGTGCCAGCAGCTTGGAGACAGGGACCGGGGCCAACGTCCTGACTTTC.

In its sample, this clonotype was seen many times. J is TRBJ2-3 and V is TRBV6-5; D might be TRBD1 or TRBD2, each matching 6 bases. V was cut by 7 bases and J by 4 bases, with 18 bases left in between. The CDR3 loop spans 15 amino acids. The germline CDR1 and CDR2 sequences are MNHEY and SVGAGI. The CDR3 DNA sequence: TGTGCCAGCACACACCGGAGGGGGGAGGCAGATACGCAGTATTTT. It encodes CASTHRRGEADTQYF.

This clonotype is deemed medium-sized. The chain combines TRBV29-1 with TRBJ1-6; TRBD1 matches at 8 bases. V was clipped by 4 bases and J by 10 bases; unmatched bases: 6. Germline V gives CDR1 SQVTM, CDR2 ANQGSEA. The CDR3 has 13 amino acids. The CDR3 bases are TGCAGCGTTGGGGAGTACAGGGGGTCACCCCTCCACTTT. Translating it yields CSVGEYRGSPLHF.

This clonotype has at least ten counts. The CDR3, as DNA: TGTGCCAGCAGCGAGGGGATTGACACCGGGGAGCTGTTTTTT. Protein sequence: CASSEGIDTGELFF. The rearrangement joins TRBV7-8 to TRBJ2-2, with D perhaps TRBD1 or TRBD2 (5 bases each). Germline V gene sequence: CDR1 SGHVS, CDR2 FQNEAQ. Trimming took off 5 bases at V and 3 bases at J, with 10 bases between the two ends. The CDR3 is 14 residues long.

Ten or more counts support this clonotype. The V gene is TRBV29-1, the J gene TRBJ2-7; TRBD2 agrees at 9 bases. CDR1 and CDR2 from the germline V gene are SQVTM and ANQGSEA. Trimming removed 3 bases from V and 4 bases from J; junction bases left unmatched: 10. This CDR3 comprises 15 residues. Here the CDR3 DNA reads TGCAGCGTTGAGGGGGTGCGGGAGGGCCGGTACGAGCAGTACTTC. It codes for CSVEGVREGRYEQYF.

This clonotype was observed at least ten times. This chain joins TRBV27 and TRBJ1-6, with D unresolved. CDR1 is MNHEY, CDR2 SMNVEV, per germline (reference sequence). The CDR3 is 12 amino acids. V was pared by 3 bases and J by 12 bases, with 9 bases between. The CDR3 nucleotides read TGTGCCAGCAGTTTCCCCGGTCGACCCCTCCACTTT. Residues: CASSFPGRPLHF.

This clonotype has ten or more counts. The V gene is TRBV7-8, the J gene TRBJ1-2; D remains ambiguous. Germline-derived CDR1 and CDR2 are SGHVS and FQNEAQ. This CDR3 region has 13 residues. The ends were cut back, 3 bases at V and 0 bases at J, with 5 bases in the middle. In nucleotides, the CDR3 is TGTGCCAGCAGCTTGACCGCTAACTATGGCTACACCTTC. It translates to CASSLTANYGYTF.

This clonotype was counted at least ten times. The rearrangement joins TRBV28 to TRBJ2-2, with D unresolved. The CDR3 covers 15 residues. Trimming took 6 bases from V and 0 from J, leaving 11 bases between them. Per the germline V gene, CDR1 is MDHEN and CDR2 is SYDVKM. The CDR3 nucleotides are TGTGCCAGCAGGTCGGCGGAAACGAACACCGGGGAGCTGTTTTTT. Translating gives CASRSAETNTGELFF. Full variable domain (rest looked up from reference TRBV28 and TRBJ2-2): DVKVTQSSRYLVKRTGEKVFLECVQDMDHENMFWYRQDPGLGLRLIYFSYDVKMKEKGDIPEGYSVSREKKERFSLILESASTNQTSMYLCASRSAETNTGELFFGEGSRLTVL.

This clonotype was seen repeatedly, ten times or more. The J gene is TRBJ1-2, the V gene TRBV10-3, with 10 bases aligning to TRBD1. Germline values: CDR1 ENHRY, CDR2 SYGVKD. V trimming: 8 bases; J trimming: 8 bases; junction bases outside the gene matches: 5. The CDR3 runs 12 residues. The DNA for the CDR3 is TGTGCCATCCGGGGACAGGGGAGCGGCTACACCTTC. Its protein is CAIRGQGSGYTF.

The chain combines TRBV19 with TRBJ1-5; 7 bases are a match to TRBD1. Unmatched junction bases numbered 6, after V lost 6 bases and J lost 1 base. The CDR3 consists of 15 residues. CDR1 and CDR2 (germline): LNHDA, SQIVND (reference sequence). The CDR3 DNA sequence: TGTGCCAGTAGCAGGGACAGTAAAAGCAATCAGCCCCAGCATTTT. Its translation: CASSRDSKSNQPQHF.

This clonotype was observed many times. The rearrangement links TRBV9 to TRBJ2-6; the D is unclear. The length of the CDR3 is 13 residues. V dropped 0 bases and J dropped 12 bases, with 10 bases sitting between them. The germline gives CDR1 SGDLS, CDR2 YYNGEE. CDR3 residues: CASSVGFNSVLTF. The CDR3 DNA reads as TGTGCCAGCAGCGTAGGATTTAACAGCGTCCTGACTTTC. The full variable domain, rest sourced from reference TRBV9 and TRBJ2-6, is DSGVTQTPKHLITATGQRVTLRCSPRSGDLSVYWYQQSLDQGLQFLIQYYNGEERAKGNILERFSAQQFPDLHSELNLSSLELGDSALYFCASSVGFNSVLTFGAGSRLTVL.

In nucleotides, the CDR3 is TGCGCCAGCAGCTTGGAATGGGGCCTGAACACCGGGGAGCTGTTTTTT. Protein product: CASSLEWGLNTGELFF. The rearrangement links TRBV5-1 to TRBJ2-2; D might be TRBD1 (5 bases). The CDR3 extends over 16 amino acids. The germline V gene encodes CDR1 SGHRS and CDR2 YFSETQ. V was clipped by 0 bases and J by 1 base, with 10 bases between them.

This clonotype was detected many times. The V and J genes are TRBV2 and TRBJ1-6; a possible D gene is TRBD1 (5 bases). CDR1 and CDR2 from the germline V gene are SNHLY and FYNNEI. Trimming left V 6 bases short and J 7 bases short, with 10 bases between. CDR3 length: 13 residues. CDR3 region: CASRQTANSPLHF. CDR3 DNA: TGTGCCAGCAGGCAGACAGCGAATTCACCCCTCCACTTT.

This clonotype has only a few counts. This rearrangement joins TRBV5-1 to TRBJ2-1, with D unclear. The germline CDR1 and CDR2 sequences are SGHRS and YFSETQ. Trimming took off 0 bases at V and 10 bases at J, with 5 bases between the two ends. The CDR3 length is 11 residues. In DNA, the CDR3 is TGCGCCAGCAGCTTGGAGTTGGAGCAGTTCTTC. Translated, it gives CASSLELEQFF.

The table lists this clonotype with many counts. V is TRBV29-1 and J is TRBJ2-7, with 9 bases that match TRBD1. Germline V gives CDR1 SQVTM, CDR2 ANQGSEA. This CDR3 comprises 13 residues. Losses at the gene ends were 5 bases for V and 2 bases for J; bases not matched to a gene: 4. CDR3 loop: CSVPGTGPYEQYF. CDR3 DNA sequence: TGCAGCGTTCCCGGGACAGGGCCCTACGAGCAGTACTTC.

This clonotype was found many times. CDR3: CATSDPGQGKADTQYF. The CDR3 region has the DNA TGTGCCACCAGTGACCCGGGACAGGGTAAGGCAGATACGCAGTATTTT. The V and J genes are TRBV24-1 and TRBJ2-3; the match to TRBD1 covers 9 bases. The J segment lost 4 bases and the V segment lost 4 bases, leaving 8 bases of the junction unmatched. Germline V CDR1 and CDR2: KGHDR, SFDVKD. The CDR3 extends over 16 amino acids.